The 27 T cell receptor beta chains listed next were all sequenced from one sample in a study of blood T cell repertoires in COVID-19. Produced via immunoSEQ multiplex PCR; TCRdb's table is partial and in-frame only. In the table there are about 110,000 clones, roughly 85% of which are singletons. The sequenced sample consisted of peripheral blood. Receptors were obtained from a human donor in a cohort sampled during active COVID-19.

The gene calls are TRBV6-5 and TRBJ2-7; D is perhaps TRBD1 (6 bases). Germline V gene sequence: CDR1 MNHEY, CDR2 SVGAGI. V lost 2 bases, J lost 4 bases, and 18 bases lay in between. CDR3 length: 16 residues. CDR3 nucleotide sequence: TGTGCCAGCAGTTACAGTTCTAGCAGGGGCGGGTACGAGCAGTACTTC. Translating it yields CASSYSSSRGGYEQYF.

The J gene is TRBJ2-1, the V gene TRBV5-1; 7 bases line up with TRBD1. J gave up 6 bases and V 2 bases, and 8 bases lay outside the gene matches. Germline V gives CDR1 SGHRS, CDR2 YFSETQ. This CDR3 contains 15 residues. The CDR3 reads CASSFRDRTINEQFF. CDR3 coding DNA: TGCGCCAGCAGCTTTCGGGACAGAACCATCAATGAGCAGTTCTTC.

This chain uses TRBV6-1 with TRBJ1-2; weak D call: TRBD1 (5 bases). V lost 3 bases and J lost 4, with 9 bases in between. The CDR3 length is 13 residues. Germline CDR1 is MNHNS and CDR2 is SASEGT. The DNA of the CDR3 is TGTGCCAGCAGTGAGGGGCTCCCCTATGGCTACACCTTC. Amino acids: CASSEGLPYGYTF.

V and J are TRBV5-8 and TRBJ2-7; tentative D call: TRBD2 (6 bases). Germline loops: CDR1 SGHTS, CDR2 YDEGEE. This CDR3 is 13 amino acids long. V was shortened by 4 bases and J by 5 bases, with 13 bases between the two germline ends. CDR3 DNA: TGTGCCAGCAGCATCCTACGGGGGAACGAGCAGTACTTC. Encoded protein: CASSILRGNEQYF.

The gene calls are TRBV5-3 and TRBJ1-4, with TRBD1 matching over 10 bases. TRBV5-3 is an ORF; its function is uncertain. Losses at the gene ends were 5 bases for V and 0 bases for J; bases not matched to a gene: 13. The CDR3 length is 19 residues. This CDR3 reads CARRPPHPGQGTTNEKLFF. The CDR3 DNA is TGTGCCAGAAGACCCCCCCACCCGGGACAGGGGACAACTAATGAAAAACTGTTTTTT.

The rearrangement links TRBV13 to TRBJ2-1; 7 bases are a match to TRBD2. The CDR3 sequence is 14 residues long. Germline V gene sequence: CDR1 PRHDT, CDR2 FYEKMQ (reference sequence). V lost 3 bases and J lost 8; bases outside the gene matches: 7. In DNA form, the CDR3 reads TGTGCCAGCAGCTTGGGCGGGAGTAAGCATGAGCAGTTCTTC. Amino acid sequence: CASSLGGSKHEQFF.

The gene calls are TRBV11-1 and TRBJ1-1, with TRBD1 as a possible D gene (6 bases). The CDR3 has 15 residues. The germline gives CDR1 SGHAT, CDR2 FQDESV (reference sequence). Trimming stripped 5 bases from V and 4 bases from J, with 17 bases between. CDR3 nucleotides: TGTGCCAGCAGCGCTTACAGGGTAAGCAGCACTGAAGCTTTCTTT. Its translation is CASSAYRVSSTEAFF.

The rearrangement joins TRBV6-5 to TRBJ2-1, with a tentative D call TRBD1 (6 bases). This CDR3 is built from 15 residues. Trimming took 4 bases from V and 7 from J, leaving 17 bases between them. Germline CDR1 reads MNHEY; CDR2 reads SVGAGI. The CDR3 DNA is TGTGCCAGCAGTTCCGGACAGCTCGGGTATAATGAGCAGTTCTTC. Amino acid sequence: CASSSGQLGYNEQFF.

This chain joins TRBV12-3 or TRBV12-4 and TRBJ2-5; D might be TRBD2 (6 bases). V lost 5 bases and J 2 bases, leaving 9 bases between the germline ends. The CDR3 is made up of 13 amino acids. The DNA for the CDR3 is TGTGCCAGCAGTCGGGACTTTCAAGAGACCCAGTACTTC. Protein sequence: CASSRDFQETQYF.

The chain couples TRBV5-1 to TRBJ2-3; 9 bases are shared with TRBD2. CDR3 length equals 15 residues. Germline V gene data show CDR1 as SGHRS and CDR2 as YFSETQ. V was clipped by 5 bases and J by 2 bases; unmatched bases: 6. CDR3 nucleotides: TGCGCCAGCAGGTCCGGGACTAGCTCCACAGATACGCAGTATTTT. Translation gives CASRSGTSSTDTQYF. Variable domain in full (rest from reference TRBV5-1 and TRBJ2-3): KAGVTQTPRYLIKTRGQQVTLSCSPISGHRSVSWYQQTPGQGLQFLFEYFSETQRNKGNFPGRFSGRQFSNSRSEMNVSTLELGDSALYLCASRSGTSSTDTQYFGPGTRLTVL.

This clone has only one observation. For the CDR3, the DNA is TGCGCCAGCAGCTTGGCAGGTGGGGCGCTTTCCTGGTATGGCTACACCTTC. Protein sequence: CASSLAGGALSWYGYTF. The rearrangement links TRBV5-1 to TRBJ1-2; D is possibly TRBD1 (5 bases). CDR1 and CDR2 (germline): SGHRS, YFSETQ. Between the trimmed V and J ends, which lost 0 bases and 5 bases, there was a span of 20 bases. The CDR3 consists of 17 residues. Full variable domain (remainder filled in from reference TRBV5-1 and TRBJ1-2): KAGVTQTPRYLIKTRGQQVTLSCSPISGHRSVSWYQQTPGQGLQFLFEYFSETQRNKGNFPGRFSGRQFSNSRSEMNVSTLELGDSALYLCASSLAGGALSWYGYTFGSGTRLTVV.

CDR3 bases: TGTGCCAGTAATAACGGGCGGGGAACTGAAGCTTTCTTT. Amino acid sequence: CASNNGRGTEAFF. This chain links TRBV19 with TRBJ1-1, with D unclear. Germline V gene lookup returns CDR1 LNHDA and CDR2 SQIVND (reference sequence). This CDR3 has 13 amino acids. V was shortened by 7 bases and J by 5 bases, with 14 bases between the two germline ends.

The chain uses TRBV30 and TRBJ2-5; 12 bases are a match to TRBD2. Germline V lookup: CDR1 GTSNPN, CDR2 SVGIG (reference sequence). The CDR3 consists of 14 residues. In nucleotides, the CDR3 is TGTGCTTTCTCCCGACTAGCGGGAGTCGGGACCCAGTACTTC. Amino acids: CAFSRLAGVGTQYF.

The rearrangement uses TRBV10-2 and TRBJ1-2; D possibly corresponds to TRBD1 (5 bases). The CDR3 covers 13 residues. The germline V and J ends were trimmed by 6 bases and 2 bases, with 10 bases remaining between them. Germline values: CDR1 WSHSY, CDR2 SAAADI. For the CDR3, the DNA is TGCGCCAGCAGCCAACAGGAGAACTATGGCTACACCTTC. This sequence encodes CASSQQENYGYTF.

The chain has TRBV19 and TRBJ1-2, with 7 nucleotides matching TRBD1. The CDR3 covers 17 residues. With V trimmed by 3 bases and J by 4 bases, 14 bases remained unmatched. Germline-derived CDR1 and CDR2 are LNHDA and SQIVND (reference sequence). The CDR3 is CASSIGNRGRGIYGYTF. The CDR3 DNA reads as TGTGCCAGTAGTATTGGGAACAGGGGTAGGGGGATCTATGGCTACACCTTC.

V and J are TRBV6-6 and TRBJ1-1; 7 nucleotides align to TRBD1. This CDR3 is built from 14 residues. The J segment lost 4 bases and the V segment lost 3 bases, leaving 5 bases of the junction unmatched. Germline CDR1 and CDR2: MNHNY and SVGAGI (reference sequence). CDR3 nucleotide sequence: TGTGCCAGCAGTTATCAGACAGGGAGCACTGAAGCTTTCTTT. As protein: CASSYQTGSTEAFF.

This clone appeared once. The CDR3 here is CASSLQSGGASDTQYF. The CDR3 DNA sequence: TGTGCCAGCAGCTTGCAAAGCGGGGGGGCCTCGGATACGCAGTATTTT. The V and J genes are TRBV11-1 and TRBJ2-3; 10 bases agree with TRBD2. J lost 6 bases, V lost 3 bases, and 9 bases had no gene match. The CDR3 runs to 16 residues. Germline V gene lookup returns CDR1 SGHAT and CDR2 FQDESV (reference sequence).

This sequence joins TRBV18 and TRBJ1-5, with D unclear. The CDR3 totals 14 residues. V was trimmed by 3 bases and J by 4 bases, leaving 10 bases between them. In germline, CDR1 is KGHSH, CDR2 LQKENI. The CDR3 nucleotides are TGTGCCAGCTCACCGGGTAGCGATAATCAGCCCCAGCATTTT. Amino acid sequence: CASSPGSDNQPQHF.

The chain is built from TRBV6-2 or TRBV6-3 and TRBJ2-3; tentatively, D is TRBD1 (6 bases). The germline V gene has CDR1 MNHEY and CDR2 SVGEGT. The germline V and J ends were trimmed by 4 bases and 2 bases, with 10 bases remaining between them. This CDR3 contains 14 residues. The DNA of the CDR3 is TGTGCCAGCAGTTTAGACAGGAACACAGATACGCAGTATTTT. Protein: CASSLDRNTDTQYF.

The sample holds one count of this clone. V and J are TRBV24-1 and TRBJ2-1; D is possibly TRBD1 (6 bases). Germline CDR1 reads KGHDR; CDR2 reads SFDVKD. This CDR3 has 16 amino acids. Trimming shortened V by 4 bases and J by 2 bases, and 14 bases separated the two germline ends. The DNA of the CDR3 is TGTGCCACCAGTGACCCAGCGCAGGGGCCCTACAATGAGCAGTTCTTC. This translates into CATSDPAQGPYNEQFF.

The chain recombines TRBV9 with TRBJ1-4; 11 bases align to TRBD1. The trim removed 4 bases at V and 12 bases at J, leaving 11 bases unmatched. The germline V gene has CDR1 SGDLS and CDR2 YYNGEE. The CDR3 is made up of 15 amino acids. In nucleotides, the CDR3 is TGTGCCAGCAGCCTTGAAGGGACAGGGGGACAGGAACTGTTTTTT. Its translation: CASSLEGTGGQELFF.

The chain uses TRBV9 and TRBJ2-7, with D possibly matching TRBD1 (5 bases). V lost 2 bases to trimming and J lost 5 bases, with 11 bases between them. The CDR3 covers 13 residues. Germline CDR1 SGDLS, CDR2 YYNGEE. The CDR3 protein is CASSVGALDEQYF. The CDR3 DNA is TGTGCCAGCAGCGTTGGGGCCTTGGACGAGCAGTACTTC.

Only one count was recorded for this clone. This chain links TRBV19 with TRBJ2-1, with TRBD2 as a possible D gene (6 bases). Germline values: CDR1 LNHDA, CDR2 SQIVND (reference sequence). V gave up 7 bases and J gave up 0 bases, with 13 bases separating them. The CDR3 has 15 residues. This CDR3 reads CASTRDSGSYNEQFF. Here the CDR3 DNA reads TGTGCCAGTACTCGGGACTCTGGCTCCTACAATGAGCAGTTCTTC.

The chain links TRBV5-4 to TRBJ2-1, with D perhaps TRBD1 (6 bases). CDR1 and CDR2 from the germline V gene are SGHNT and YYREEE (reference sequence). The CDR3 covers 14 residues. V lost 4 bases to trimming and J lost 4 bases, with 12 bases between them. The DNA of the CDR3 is TGTGCCAGCAGCGATAGACAGGCTTACAATGAGCAGTTCTTC. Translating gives CASSDRQAYNEQFF. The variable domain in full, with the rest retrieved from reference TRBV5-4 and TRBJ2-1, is ETGVTQSPTHLIKTRGQQVTLRCSSQSGHNTVSWYQQALGQGPQFIFQYYREEENGRGNFPPRFSGLQFPNYSSELNVNALELDDSALYLCASSDRQAYNEQFFGPGTRLTVL.

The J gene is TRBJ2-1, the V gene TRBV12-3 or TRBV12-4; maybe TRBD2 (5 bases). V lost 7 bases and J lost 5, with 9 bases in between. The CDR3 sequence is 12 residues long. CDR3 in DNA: TGTGCCAGCATGTCCGGGAACAATGAGCAGTTCTTC. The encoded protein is CASMSGNNEQFF.

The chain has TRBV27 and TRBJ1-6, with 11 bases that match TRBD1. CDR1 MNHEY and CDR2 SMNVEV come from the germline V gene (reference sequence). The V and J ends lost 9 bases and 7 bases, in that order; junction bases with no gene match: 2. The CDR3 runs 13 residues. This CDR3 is CASRDRGNSPLHF. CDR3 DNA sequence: TGTGCCAGTCGGGACAGGGGGAATTCACCCCTCCACTTT.

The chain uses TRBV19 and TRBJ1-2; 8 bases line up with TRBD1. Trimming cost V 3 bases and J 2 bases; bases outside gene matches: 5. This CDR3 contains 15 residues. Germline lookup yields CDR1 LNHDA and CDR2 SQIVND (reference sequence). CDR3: CASSMWGTGNYGYTF. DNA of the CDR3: TGTGCCAGTAGTATGTGGGGGACAGGAAACTATGGCTACACCTTC. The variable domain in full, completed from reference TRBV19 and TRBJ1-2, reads DGGITQSPKYLFRKEGQNVTLSCEQNLNHDAMYWYRQDPGQGLRLIYYSQIVNDFQKGDIAEGYSVSREKKESFPLTVTSAQKNPTAFYLCASSMWGTGNYGYTFGSGTRLTVV.